This entry lists 14 T cell receptor beta chains sequenced from one sample in a study of T cells in women clearing cervical HPV infection. Measured with immunoSEQ multiplex PCR; TCRdb has only the in-frame clones, and not every one. Its listing shows under 45,000 clones. The sample consisted of blood buffy coat. The source is a woman aged 18 to 69 with a cervical HPV16 infection that either progressed to CIN3+ or cleared (not recorded which).

Turning to this clone: The CDR3 goes on 3 residues after the read ends, and that part is filled in from the germline J gene. The chain uses TRBV6-1 and TRBJ2-7; no firm D call. Trimming pared 0 bases from V and 5 bases from J, leaving 11 bases between. The CDR3 consists of 14 residues. Germline lookup yields CDR1 MNHNS and CDR2 SASEGT. The covered CDR3 bases are TGTGCCAGCAGTGAAGCGCGTTTGGTCCACGAG. Amino acid sequence: CASSEARLVHE. The CDR3 as a whole reads CASSEARLVHEQYF.

On this clone itself: Sequencing ends 3 residues short of the CDR3 end; the germline J gene provides the rest. The chain couples TRBV20-1 to TRBJ1-3; TRBD1 matches 8 bases. Germline CDR1 and CDR2: DFQATT and SNEGSKA (reference sequence). The CDR3 sequence is 16 residues long. The V and J ends lost 3 bases and 4 bases, in that order; junction bases with no gene match: 11. The part of the CDR3 DNA that was read is TGCAGTGCTAGCACCTCGGGACAGGAACCAGGAAACACC. Translating gives CSASTSGQEPGNT. The entire CDR3 reads CSASTSGQEPGNTIYF.

With regard to this clone: The CDR3 goes on 3 residues after the read ends, and that part is filled in from the germline J gene. This chain uses TRBV12-3 or TRBV12-4 with TRBJ1-1; D remains unclear. The V end lost 5 bases, the J end lost 1 base, and 20 bases lay between the germline ends. The CDR3 is 17 amino acids. The covered CDR3 bases are TGTGCCAGCAGTGCTTTAGCCCCTGGGTTAGGGAACACTGAA. It translates to CASSALAPGLGNTE. The whole CDR3 protein reads CASSALAPGLGNTEAFF.

With regard to this clone: The read halts 3 residues ahead of the CDR3 end, with the missing end drawn from the germline J gene. The chain employs TRBV7-3 and TRBJ2-1, with 8 nucleotides matching TRBD2. The CDR3 extends over 15 amino acids. CDR1 and CDR2 (germline): SGHTA, FQGTGA. V shed 4 bases, J shed 7 bases, and the junction held 9 bases outside the gene matches. The CDR3 region is CASSSLRGGTNEQFF. The covered CDR3 bases are TGTGCCAGCAGCTCATTACGGGGGGGCACTAATGAG.

The CDR3: CASSSRDSTYEQYF. The sequenced part of the CDR3 DNA is TGTGCCAGCAGCTCCCGGGACTCTACCTACGAG. J is TRBJ2-7 and V is TRBV13, with D tentatively TRBD2 (6 bases). The CDR3 end falls 3 residues outside the read, so it is completed with the germline J gene. Trimming shortened V by 4 bases and J by 2 bases, and 12 bases separated the two germline ends. Germline-derived CDR1 and CDR2 are PRHDT and FYEKMQ (reference sequence). The length of the CDR3 is 14 residues.

In regard to this clone: The read is 3 residues too short to cover the CDR3 end, so that end is filled in from the germline J gene. V usage is TRBV7-9 and J usage is TRBJ1-2; 7 bases agree with TRBD1. The CDR3 consists of 14 residues. Germline CDR1 is SEHNR and CDR2 is FQNEAQ (reference sequence). The V and J ends lost 5 bases and 5 bases, in that order; junction bases with no gene match: 8. The CDR3 loop reads CASSAAEGAYGYTF. CDR3 bases read: TGTGCCAGCAGCGCCGCGGAGGGGGCATATGGC.

Points on this clone: The CDR3 goes on 3 residues after the read ends, and that part is filled in from the germline J gene. The J gene is TRBJ2-4, the V gene TRBV6-1; D gene unclear. The CDR3 sequence is 12 residues long. The germline V gene has CDR1 MNHNS and CDR2 SASEGT. The CDR3 is CASSASRYGQYF. The part of the CDR3 DNA that was read is TGTGCCAGCAGTGCCTCTAGATATGGT.

Turning to this clone: The read ends 3 residues shy of where the CDR3 ends; the end is completed using the germline J gene. The V gene is TRBV9, the J gene TRBJ2-7; 12 positions agree with TRBD1. The CDR3 contains 15 residues. Germline CDR1 SGDLS, CDR2 YYNGEE. Trimming took 4 bases from V and 5 from J; bases not matched to a gene: 7. The covered CDR3 bases are TGTGCCAGCAGCTATCTGGGACAGGGGGCCGACGAG. Residues: CASSYLGQGADE. The whole CDR3 region reads CASSYLGQGADEQYF. Based on the CDR3 plus reference TRBV9 and TRBJ2-7, the full variable domain is DSGVTQTPKHLITATGQRVTLRCSPRSGDLSVYWYQQSLDQGLQFLIQYYNGEERAKGNILERFSAQQFPDLHSELNLSSLELGDSALYFCASSYLGQGADEQYFGPGTRLTVT.

With respect to this clone: The read falls 3 residues short of the CDR3 end, and the missing part is taken from the germline J gene. The chain has TRBV7-7 and TRBJ2-3; a weak D match, TRBD2 (6 bases). The V gene lost 1 base and the J gene lost 3 bases, with 11 bases spanning the gap. The CDR3 runs 15 residues. CDR1 is SSHAT, CDR2 FNYEAQ, per germline (reference sequence). The CDR3 spells CASSLVGGGTDTQYF. The part of the CDR3 DNA that was read is TGTGCCAGCAGCTTAGTGGGGGGAGGAACAGATACG.

With regard to this clone: The read stops 3 residues short of the end of the CDR3; the missing end is completed from the germline J gene. The V call is TRBV30, the J call TRBJ2-2, with a possible D match to TRBD2 (5 bases). The CDR3 sequence is 12 residues long. Germline CDR1 and CDR2: GTSNPN and SVGIG (reference sequence). The CDR3 loop reads CAWNMAGSPLFF. The DNA read from the CDR3 is TGTGCCTGGAATATGGCGGGTTCACCG.

Comments on this clone: Read data end 3 residues before the CDR3 end; the end is taken from the germline J gene. The chain employs TRBV5-1 and TRBJ1-1; the match to TRBD1 covers 9 bases. The CDR3 runs 15 residues. Germline V gene lookup returns CDR1 SGHRS and CDR2 YFSETQ. CDR3 DNA, as far as it was read: TGCGCCAGCAGCTACCTGGGACAGGGAGGCGAGACA. It encodes CASSYLGQGGET. The CDR3 in full is CASSYLGQGGETAFF.

A word on this clone: The CDR3 end falls 3 residues outside the read, so it is completed with the germline J gene. The rearrangement links TRBV6-2 or TRBV6-3 to TRBJ2-5; possibly TRBD1 for D (5 bases). The V gene's germline CDR1 is MNHEY and CDR2 SVGEGT. The CDR3 runs to 15 residues. The V end was cut by 2 bases, the J end by 2 bases, with 12 bases between. The covered CDR3 bases are TGTGCCAGCAGTTACAGGGGTTTTGAGCAAGAGACC. This gives the protein CASSYRGFEQET. The whole CDR3 protein is CASSYRGFEQETQYF.

As for this clone: The read is 3 residues too short to cover the CDR3 end, so that end is filled in from the germline J gene. This sequence joins TRBV12-3 or TRBV12-4 and TRBJ1-2, with 7 bases that match TRBD1. V shed 0 bases and J 4 bases; nucleotides not matched to a gene: 5. CDR3 length equals 15 residues. Incomplete CDR3 DNA: TGTGCCAGCAGTTTAGCCTCGGGACAGTTCTATGGC. It encodes CASSLASGQFYG. In full, the CDR3 reads CASSLASGQFYGYTF.

Turning to this clone: The read stops 3 residues short of the end of the CDR3; the missing end is completed from the germline J gene. This rearrangement joins TRBV2 to TRBJ2-1, with 13 bases aligning to TRBD2. Trimming cost V 2 bases and J 7 bases; bases outside gene matches: 2. This CDR3 has 15 amino acids. Germline assignment: CDR1 SNHLY and CDR2 FYNNEI. This CDR3 reads CASSESGLAGNEQFF. The covered CDR3 bases are TGTGCCAGCAGTGAATCGGGACTAGCGGGGAATGAG.